This entry lists 17 T cell receptor beta chains sequenced from one sample in a study of cytomegalovirus exposure and HLA in healthy donors. The PCR ran on 60 Vbeta and 13 Jbeta primers. Repertoires were generated with immunoSEQ multiplex PCR, while TCRdb's copy carries only in-frame clones and drops some. The sample yields approximately 100,000 clones, roughly four fifths seen once. The sequenced sample was PBMCs. Every receptor here comes from a male donor in good health and CMV-seropositive.

The chain combines TRBV4-1 with TRBJ2-3, with D hard to call. Germline loops: CDR1 MGHRA, CDR2 YSYEKL. The V and J ends lost 1 base and 2 bases respectively, with 10 bases between them. The CDR3 spans 15 residues. The CDR3 region has the DNA TGCGCCAGCAGCCAAGGAGCGAGGAACACAGATACGCAGTATTTT. The encoded protein is CASSQGARNTDTQYF.

The CDR3 region is CASSGADGTNYGYTF. The CDR3 bases are TGTGCCAGCAGCGGGGCGGACGGGACAAACTATGGCTACACCTTC. The chain combines TRBV7-9 with TRBJ1-2; perhaps TRBD1 as D (6 bases). There are 15 residues in the CDR3. Trimming removed 5 bases at V and 2 bases at J, with 15 bases between. Germline V gene data show CDR1 as SEHNR and CDR2 as FQNEAQ (reference sequence).

The J gene is TRBJ2-7, the V gene TRBV2; 7 bases align to TRBD1. Germline CDR1 SNHLY, CDR2 FYNNEI. The J segment lost 0 bases and the V segment lost 4 bases, leaving 3 bases of the junction unmatched. The CDR3 runs 14 residues. In DNA, the CDR3 is TGTGCCAGCAGTGCACAGGGGAGCTCCTACGAGCAGTACTTC. Its translation: CASSAQGSSYEQYF.

The chain is built from TRBV5-1 and TRBJ2-5; D is perhaps TRBD2 (5 bases). The CDR3 has 15 amino acids. Germline values: CDR1 SGHRS, CDR2 YFSETQ. Trimming cost V 2 bases and J 4 bases, with 15 bases left between them. The CDR3 region has the DNA TGCGCCAGCAGCTTAAGGGAGAGCCACCGAGAGACCCAGTACTTC. Its translation is CASSLRESHRETQYF.

The chain is built from TRBV19 and TRBJ1-2, with 8 bases lining up with TRBD1. Germline V gives CDR1 LNHDA, CDR2 SQIVND (reference sequence). V lost 7 bases, J lost 4 bases, and 5 bases stayed unmatched. The CDR3 runs 13 residues. The CDR3 region is CASTLGQGYGYTF. In nucleotides, the CDR3 is TGTGCCAGTACCCTCGGACAGGGCTATGGCTACACCTTC.

This clone showed up just a few times. The V gene is TRBV7-3, the J gene TRBJ2-1, with D unresolved. V was cut by 3 bases and J by 9 bases, with 15 bases left in between. The CDR3 consists of 14 residues. Per germline, CDR1 SGHTA and CDR2 FQGTGA. The CDR3 region is CASSLSHIVGEQFF. The CDR3 DNA follows: TGTGCCAGCAGCTTGAGCCATATTGTCGGTGAGCAGTTCTTC.

In its sample, this clone was seen a few times. In nucleotides, the CDR3 is TGTGCCAGCAGGGAGAACTCTGGAAACACCATATATTTT. It encodes CASRENSGNTIYF. V usage is TRBV9 and J usage is TRBJ1-3; D is uncertain. CDR1 is SGDLS, CDR2 YYNGEE, per germline. This CDR3 is built from 13 residues. The V gene lost 5 bases and the J gene lost 0 bases, with 6 bases spanning the gap.

This clone was counted a few times. The chain has TRBV6-5 and TRBJ2-7; a weak D match, TRBD1 (6 bases). V gave up 6 bases and J gave up 5 bases, with 17 bases separating them. Looked up from germline, CDR1 is MNHEY and CDR2 is SVGAGI. CDR3 size: 14 residues. Written as DNA, the CDR3 is TGTGCCAGCAGACGTCTCAGGGGCTCGGACGAGCAGTACTTC. This translates into CASRRLRGSDEQYF.

The rearrangement links TRBV6-5 to TRBJ2-5; D is undetermined. The CDR3 length is 13 residues. V lost 2 bases and J lost 5, with 9 bases in between. Germline-derived CDR1 and CDR2 are MNHEY and SVGAGI. The CDR3 sequence: CASSYHYGETQYF. The CDR3 DNA is TGTGCCAGCAGTTACCACTATGGGGAGACCCAGTACTTC.

V usage is TRBV4-1 and J usage is TRBJ2-3; 15 positions match TRBD2. Germline V gives CDR1 MGHRA, CDR2 YSYEKL. With 0 bases clipped from V and 5 bases from J, the junction kept 3 bases outside the gene matches. The CDR3 sequence is 17 residues long. This CDR3 is CASSQEPGLAGGDTQYF. Written as DNA, the CDR3 is TGCGCCAGCAGCCAAGAACCGGGACTAGCGGGGGGAGATACGCAGTATTTT.

A remark on this clone: At one boundary the junction diverges from the germline segment, which might be a read error. Other nucleotide sequences from this sample produce the same CDR3. This chain joins TRBV4-3 and TRBJ1-3; 11 bases fit TRBD1. The V gene's germline CDR1 is LGHNA and CDR2 YSLEER. There are 16 residues in the CDR3. CDR3 loop: CASSQGNGTGGGTIYF. CDR3 DNA sequence: TGCGCCAGCAGCCAAGGTAACGGGACAGGGGGGGGGACCATATACTTT.

This clone has just one count. Here the CDR3 reads CSKRGTYEQYF. CDR3 sequence (DNA): TGCAGTAAGCGGGGAACCTACGAGCAGTACTTC. The rearrangement joins TRBV20-1 to TRBJ2-7, with 7 bases that match TRBD2. Losses at the gene ends were 8 bases for V and 2 bases for J; bases not matched to a gene: 3. This CDR3 is built from 11 residues. Looked up from germline, CDR1 is DFQATT and CDR2 is SNEGSKA (reference sequence).

The chain joins TRBV4-2 to TRBJ2-7; the match to TRBD2 covers 9 bases. CDR1 LGHNA and CDR2 YNFKEQ come from the germline V gene. After removal of 1 base from V and 5 bases from J, the junction contained 3 bases not matched to a gene. The CDR3 runs 14 residues. The CDR3 protein is CASSQARGGDEQYF. DNA for the CDR3: TGTGCCAGCAGCCAAGCCCGCGGGGGGGACGAGCAGTACTTC.

This clone was recorded only once. The chain has TRBV5-1 and TRBJ2-3, with D possibly TRBD1 on 5 matching bases. Deletions cut 0 bases from V and 0 bases from J, with 11 bases between. This CDR3 has 16 amino acids. CDR1 is SGHRS and CDR2 is YFSETQ in the germline V gene. The CDR3 reads CASSLGGSSSTDTQYF. Here the CDR3 DNA reads TGCGCCAGCAGCTTGGGGGGCTCTTCTAGCACAGATACGCAGTATTTT.

As DNA, the CDR3 is TGTGCCAGCAGCGGGAGAGAACCGGGTGAGCAGTACTTC. Its translation is CASSGREPGEQYF. The J gene is TRBJ2-7, the V gene TRBV9, with D hard to call. Germline CDR1 is SGDLS and CDR2 is YYNGEE. V was trimmed by 3 bases and J by 7 bases, leaving 14 bases between them. There are 13 residues in the CDR3.

This clone is a singleton in its sample. The J gene is TRBJ2-5, the V gene TRBV9; D is ambiguous. CDR3 length equals 13 residues. CDR1 and CDR2 from the germline V gene are SGDLS and YYNGEE. V was clipped by 2 bases and J by 1 base, with 6 bases between them. Here the CDR3 DNA reads TGTGCCAGCAGCGTCTCAGGCCAAGAGACCCAGTACTTC. It specifies CASSVSGQETQYF.

This chain links TRBV11-2 with TRBJ2-2, with 8 bases identical to TRBD2. The CDR3 is made up of 18 amino acids. Germline CDR1 and CDR2: SGHAT and FQNNGV. With 5 bases clipped from V and 1 base from J, the junction kept 12 bases outside the gene matches. The DNA for the CDR3 is TGTGCCAGCAGCCCTGCCCCAGGGCGGGAGGTGAACACCGGGGAGCTGTTTTTT. It encodes CASSPAPGREVNTGELFF.